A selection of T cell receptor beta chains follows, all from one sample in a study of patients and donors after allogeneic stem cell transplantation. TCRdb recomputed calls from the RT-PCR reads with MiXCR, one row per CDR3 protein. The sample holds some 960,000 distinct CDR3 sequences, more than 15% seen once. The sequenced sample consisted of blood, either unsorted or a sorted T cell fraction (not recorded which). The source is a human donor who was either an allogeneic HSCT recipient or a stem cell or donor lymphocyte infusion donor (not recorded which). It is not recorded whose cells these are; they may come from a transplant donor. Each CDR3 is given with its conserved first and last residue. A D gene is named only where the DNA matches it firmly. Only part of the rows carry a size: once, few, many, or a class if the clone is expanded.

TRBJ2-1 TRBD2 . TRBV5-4 TGTGCCAGCAGCCGAGTTCTAGCGGGAGCCGATGAGCAGTTCTTC CASSRVLAGADEQFF
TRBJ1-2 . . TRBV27 TGTGCCAGCAGTTTAGAGCCCCAGGGTTATGGCTACACCTTC CASSLEPQGYGYTF
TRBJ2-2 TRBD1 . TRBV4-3 TGCGCCAGCAGCCAAGCCCGGGACAGCTTCACCGGGGAGCTGTTTTTT CASSQARDSFTGELFF
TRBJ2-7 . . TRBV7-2 TGTGCCAGCAGCTTACAGGGGACGGGGCCCTACGAGCAGTACTTC CASSLQGTGPYEQYF
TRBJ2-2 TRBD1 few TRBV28 TGTGCCAGCAGTTTTGGGGACAGGGGGGGCACCGGGGAGCTGTTTTTT CASSFGDRGGTGELFF
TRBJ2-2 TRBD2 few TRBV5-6 TGTGCCAGCAGCCTTCTAGCGGGGGGGTCCACCGGGGAGCTGTTTTTT CASSLLAGGSTGELFF
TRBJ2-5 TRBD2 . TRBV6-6 TGTGCCAGCTCCCCTGGACTAGCGGTTTACTTC CASSPGLAVYF
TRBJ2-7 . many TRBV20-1 TGCAGTGCTAGAGATAAACAGGAAGACTACGAGCAGTACTTC CSARDKQEDYEQYF
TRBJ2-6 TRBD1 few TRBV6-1 TGTGCCAGCAGTCGCCGACAGGGGAGCTCTGGGGCCAACGTCCTGACTTTC CASSRRQGSSGANVLTF
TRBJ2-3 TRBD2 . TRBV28 TGTGCCAGCAGTTTGCGTAGCCCAGCGGGAATGGTGGATTTT CASSLRSPAGMVDF
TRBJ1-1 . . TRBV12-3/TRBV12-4 TGTGCCAGCAGTTTTTGGGTTTTGGACACTGAAGCTTTCTTT CASSFWVLDTEAFF
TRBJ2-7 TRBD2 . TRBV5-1 TGCGCCTGCGACTATCCCCCGGGGGCTAGCGGGACATACGAGCAGTACTTC CACDYPPGASGTYEQYF
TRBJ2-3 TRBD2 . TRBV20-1 TGCAGTGCTAGATCGGCGGGAGCTGATACGCAGTATTTT CSARSAGADTQYF
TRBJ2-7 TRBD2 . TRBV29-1 TGCAGCGTTGGAGTAGCGGGAGGGCAGTACTTC CSVGVAGGQYF
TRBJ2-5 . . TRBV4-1 TGCGCCAGCAGCCAAGTGGGGGCCCAGTACTTC CASSQVGAQYF
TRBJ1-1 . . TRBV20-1 TGCAGTGCCGGGGGGGGTAGAGCTTTCTTT CSAGGGRAFF
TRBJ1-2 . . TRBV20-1 TGCAGTGCTAGAGAGAACCTCTATGGCTACACCTTC CSARENLYGYTF
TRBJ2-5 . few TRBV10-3 TGTGCCATCAGTGACCAGTTCAGGGGAGTGGGGGAGACCCAGTACTTC CAISDQFRGVGETQYF
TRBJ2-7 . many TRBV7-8 TGTGCCAGCAGCCACGGGGTACCCTACGAGCAGTACTTC CASSHGVPYEQYF
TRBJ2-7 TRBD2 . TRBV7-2 TGTGCCAGCAGGGGCGGGAGGGCCCCGGGCTACGAGCAGTACTTC CASRGGRAPGYEQYF
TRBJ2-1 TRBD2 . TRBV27 TGTGCCAGCAGTTTACGGTCGGGAGGGCTCAATGAGCAGTTCTTC CASSLRSGGLNEQFF
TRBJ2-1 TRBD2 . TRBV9 TGTGCCAGCAGCGTAGGGTGGGAGGGTGGCGATGAGCAGTTCTTC CASSVGWEGGDEQFF
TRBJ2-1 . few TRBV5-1 TGCGCCAGCAGCTCAAATGGTGGGGATTATGAGCAGTTCTTC CASSSNGGDYEQFF
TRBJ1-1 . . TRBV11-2 TGTGCCAGCAGCTCACCTTACGAACGTGCTGAAGCTTTCTTT CASSSPYERAEAFF
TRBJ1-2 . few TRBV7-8 TGTGCCAGCAGCTTAAGTTGGACGGGGACTTTGGACTATGGCTACACCTTC CASSLSWTGTLDYGYTF
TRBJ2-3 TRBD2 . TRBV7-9 TGTGCCAGCAGCCGACTAGCGGGCACAGATACGCAGTATTTT CASSRLAGTDTQYF
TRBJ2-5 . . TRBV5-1 TGCGCCAGCACCCCCGACGGTCGTAGGGGGTACCAAGAGACCCAGTACTTC CASTPDGRRGYQETQYF
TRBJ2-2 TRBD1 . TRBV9 TGTGCCAGCAGCACCAGACAGGGCCCCCACACCGGGGAGCTGTTTTTT CASSTRQGPHTGELFF
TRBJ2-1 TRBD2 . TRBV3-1 TGTGCCAGCAGCCAGGAAGCGGGGCAATACAATGAGCAGTTCTTC CASSQEAGQYNEQFF
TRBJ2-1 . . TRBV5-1 TGCGCCAGCAGCTTGGAAGGACGGGGACACTACAATGAGCAGTTCTTC CASSLEGRGHYNEQFF
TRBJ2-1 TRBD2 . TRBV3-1 TGTGCCAGCCGACCAGTCCCCGCACTAGCGGGAGGGTCCCCCTCTTACAATGAGCAGTTCTTC CASRPVPALAGGSPSYNEQFF
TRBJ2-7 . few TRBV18 TGTGCCAGCCGACTGGACGGACAATTTACCCACGAGCAGTACTTC CASRLDGQFTHEQYF
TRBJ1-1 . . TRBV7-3 TGTGCCAGCAGCTTAAGTGGCAGCATGAACACTGAAGCTTTCTTT CASSLSGSMNTEAFF
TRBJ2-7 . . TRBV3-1 TGTGCCAGCAGCCCCCTTTCGCGGGCCTACGAGCAGTACTTC CASSPLSRAYEQYF
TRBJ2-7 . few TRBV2 TGTGCCAGCAGCCATATGGGAACCTACTACGAGCAGTACTTC CASSHMGTYYEQYF
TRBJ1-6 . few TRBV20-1 TGCAGTGCTAGAGGGCTCAAGGAAGCCTATAATTCACCCCTCCACTTT CSARGLKEAYNSPLHF
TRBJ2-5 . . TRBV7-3 TGTGCCAGCAGCTTTGTAGGGGGGGCTCTTGAGACCCAGTACTTC CASSFVGGALETQYF
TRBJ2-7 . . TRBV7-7 TGTGCCAGCAGCTTAGAGGGCCGCGGTGACGAGCAGTACTTC CASSLEGRGDEQYF
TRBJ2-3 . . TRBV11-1 TGTGCCAGCAGCCCCAAGGGCGGGACCCTCACAGATACGCAGTATTTT CASSPKGGTLTDTQYF
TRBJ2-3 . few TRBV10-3 TGTGCCATCAGTCCCAGGGGGGACGGATCTCCAGATACGCAGTATTTT CAISPRGDGSPDTQYF
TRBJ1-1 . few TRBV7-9 TGTGCCAGCAGCTTCTTGGGGGGCAGGAACACTGAAGCTTTCTTT CASSFLGGRNTEAFF
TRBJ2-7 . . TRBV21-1 TGTGCCAGCACCCCGGGGCCAGGTGGCTCCTACGAGCAGTACTTC CASTPGPGGSYEQYF